These 5 T cell receptor beta chains were sequenced from one sample in a study of response to subunit inactivated influenza vaccine. TCRdb redid the calling of the RT-PCR reads with MiXCR, one entry per CDR3 protein. The data contain roughly 670,000 distinct CDR3 sequences, approximately 14% of them singletons. The source was PBMCs from blood, collected 14 to 15 days before vaccination. The receptors here all came from a man over 45 who received an inactivated influenza vaccine.

This clonotype was seen ten or more times. This chain connects TRBV12-3 or TRBV12-4 to TRBJ2-2; D is undetermined. This CDR3 has 14 amino acids. V was clipped by 4 bases and J by 9 bases, with 15 bases between them. DNA of the CDR3: TGTGCCAGCAGTTCCCTTATTGGAAACCGGGAGCTGTTTTTT. It specifies CASSSLIGNRELFF.

This clonotype was seen a few times. The chain links TRBV29-1 to TRBJ2-7; the D gene could be TRBD1 or TRBD2 (6 bases each). The CDR3 length is 14 residues. From germline, CDR1 is SQVTM and CDR2 ANQGSEA. The V end lost 0 bases, the J end lost 3 bases, and 12 bases lay between the germline ends. The CDR3 sequence: CSVEEGGPNYEQYF. CDR3 in DNA: TGCAGCGTTGAAGAGGGGGGCCCTAACTACGAGCAGTACTTC.

The V and J genes are TRBV10-3 and TRBJ2-1; 7 nucleotides match TRBD2. Germline loops: CDR1 ENHRY, CDR2 SYGVKD. V was pared by 10 bases and J by 2 bases, with 14 bases of the junction left unmatched. This CDR3 is built from 16 residues. The CDR3 coding sequence is TGTGCCACCCGACATCGAGGCGGGAGAGCCTACAATGAGCAGTTCTTC. Protein: CATRHRGGRAYNEQFF.

Only a few counts were recorded for this clonotype. J is TRBJ2-7 and V is TRBV15; D perhaps matches TRBD1 (5 bases). V was pared by 5 bases and J by 0 bases, with 11 bases between. The CDR3 is 14 residues long. CDR1 is LNHNV, CDR2 YYDKDF, per germline (reference sequence). CDR3 protein: CATSPGRDSYEQYF. The CDR3 bases are TGTGCCACCAGCCCCGGCAGGGACTCCTACGAGCAGTACTTC.

This clonotype has a count of ten or more. The CDR3 spells CASSSQGASVGSNQPQHF. CDR3 DNA: TGCGCCAGCAGTTCACAGGGGGCCTCAGTCGGTAGCAATCAGCCCCAGCATTTT. The rearrangement joins TRBV10-2 to TRBJ1-5; 9 bases agree with TRBD1. Germline CDR1 and CDR2: WSHSY and SAAADI. Trimming removed 5 bases from V and 0 bases from J; junction bases left unmatched: 11. The CDR3 has 18 amino acids.